This is a list of T cell receptor beta chains from one sample in a study of cytomegalovirus exposure and HLA in healthy donors. The protocol was immunoSEQ multiplex PCR, while the TCRdb copy is restricted to in-frame clones and leaves out a portion. The sample contains about 38,000 clones, 80% to 95% of which appear only once. Sequenced material: PBMCs. The receptors originated from a man aged 18 to 35 in good health and CMV-seronegative. CDR3s include the opening cysteine and the closing phenylalanine or tryptophan. A D gene is named only where the DNA matches it firmly. Where a row states a size, it is once, few, many or the class of an expanded clone; other rows omit it.

>19|TRBJ2-1|TRBV5-8|TRBD2|-
CASSLVLAGGPSSYNEQFF
>14|TRBJ2-7|TRBV6-4|-|-
CARGALLVSYEQYF
>12|TRBJ2-7|TRBV9|-|few
CASSNQGYEQYF
>13|TRBJ1-5|TRBV6-6|-|-
CASRAFSNQPQHF
>16|TRBJ2-1|TRBV6-5|TRBD2|-
CASSWTSGGAVGEQFF
>14|TRBJ1-2|TRBV11-2|-|-
CASSRDTANYGYTF
>19|TRBJ2-3|TRBV4-1|TRBD2|-
CASSPLGTSGVTGTDTQYF
>12|TRBJ2-1|TRBV5-1|-|-
CASSLDTWEQFF
>13|TRBJ2-2|TRBV11-2|-|once
CASSFQNTGELFF
>15|TRBJ1-5|TRBV12-5|-|-
CASGLDRRGNQPQHF
>15|TRBJ2-1|TRBV5-1|TRBD2|-
CASSLDGTSIYEQFF
>17|TRBJ2-3|TRBV9|TRBD2|once
CASTFPGLAGAEDTQYF
>14|TRBJ2-3|TRBV4-1|-|-
CASSQAEGTDTQYF
>17|TRBJ2-1|TRBV11-3|TRBD2|-
CASSATGAGVAYNEQFF
>16|TRBJ2-3|TRBV2|TRBD2|-
CASSEDGGGSTDTQYF
>15|TRBJ1-4|TRBV6-1|TRBD1|-
CASIRPGQANEKLFF
>15|TRBJ2-1|TRBV5-1|TRBD2|-
CASSQRAGLNNEQFF
>11|TRBJ2-1|TRBV20-1|-|-
CSAGSYNEQFF
>13|TRBJ2-7|TRBV4-1|-|-
CASSQVVGAEQYF
>15|TRBJ1-6|TRBV14|-|-
CASSTTASYNSPLHF
>10|TRBJ2-1|TRBV6-6|-|-
CASNNNEQFF
>16|TRBJ2-2|TRBV9|-|-
CASSVDPDRSTGELFF
>12|TRBJ2-5|TRBV2|-|-
CASSGAGETQYF
>15|TRBJ1-1|TRBV5-4|-|once
CASSFWQGGFTEAFF
>17|TRBJ2-5|TRBV27|TRBD1|-
CASSLGQGILSQETQYF
>16|TRBJ1-2|TRBV7-9|-|-
CASSLREGTSVGGYTF
>13|TRBJ2-3|TRBV6-4|-|-
CASSAGDTDTQYF
>12|TRBJ1-2|TRBV28|-|-
CASSLGRRGYTF
>11|TRBJ2-1|TRBV5-1|-|-
CASMRTDEQFF
>14|TRBJ2-1|TRBV28|-|-
CASSQGSSYNEQFF
>14|TRBJ2-1|TRBV21-1|-|-
CASSNRQGADEQFF
>15|TRBJ1-1|TRBV2|-|-
CASSEARLGDTEAFF
>15|TRBJ1-2|TRBV7-9|-|-
CASSEVVRLNYGYTF
>15|TRBJ2-2|TRBV18|TRBD1|once
CASSPLDRSTGELFF
>13|TRBJ2-7|TRBV5-3|-|-
CARSLPGAYEQYF
>11|TRBJ2-1|TRBV29-1|-|few
CSVWSGNEQFF
>12|TRBJ1-5|TRBV6-1|-|-
CASSDTGRAQHF
>12|TRBJ2-7|TRBV7-9|TRBD1|few
CASSPGRGEQYF
>17|TRBJ1-3|TRBV5-1|-|once
CASSLYAQGNSGNTIYF
>15|TRBJ2-1|TRBV7-3|TRBD2|-
CASSLNPGGSQGQFF
>13|TRBJ2-5|TRBV6-5|-|-
CASSQTVLGTQYF
>15|TRBJ2-3|TRBV5-1|TRBD1|-
CASSLGDRGVNTQYF
>18|TRBJ2-3|TRBV9|-|medium-sized
CASSVPRGGAESTDTQYF
>14|TRBJ2-7|TRBV6-1|TRBD1|-
CASSERGQTYEQYF
>15|TRBJ1-5|TRBV27|TRBD1|-
CASSLSRGINQPQHF
>13|TRBJ2-2|TRBV7-3|-|-
CASSARVSGELFF
>12|TRBJ1-4|TRBV30|-|-
CAWSPAGEKLFF
>14|TRBJ2-3|TRBV6-5|TRBD2|-
CASTTGLATDTQYF
>15|TRBJ2-5|TRBV5-1|-|-
CASSLAGEYQETQYF
>16|TRBJ1-5|TRBV19|TRBD1|-
CASSILTGGGNQPQHF
>13|TRBJ2-3|TRBV2|TRBD1|-
CASSRTGVDTQYF
>13|TRBJ1-2|TRBV11-2|TRBD1|-
CASSSGQAYGYTF
>13|TRBJ1-2|TRBV5-4|TRBD1|-
CASSPRGTYGYTF
>15|TRBJ2-7|TRBV9|TRBD1|-
CASSPRTGDGSEQYF
>12|TRBJ1-1|TRBV27|-|-
CASGHTNTEAFF